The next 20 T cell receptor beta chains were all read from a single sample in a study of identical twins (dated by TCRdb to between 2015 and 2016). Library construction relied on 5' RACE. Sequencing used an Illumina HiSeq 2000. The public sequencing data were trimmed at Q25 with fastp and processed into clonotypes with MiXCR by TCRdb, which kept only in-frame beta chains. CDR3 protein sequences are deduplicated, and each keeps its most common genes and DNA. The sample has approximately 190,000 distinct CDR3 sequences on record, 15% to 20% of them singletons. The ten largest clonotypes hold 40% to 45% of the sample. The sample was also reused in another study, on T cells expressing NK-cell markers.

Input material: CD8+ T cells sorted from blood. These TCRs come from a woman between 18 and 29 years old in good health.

The CDR3 bases are TGTGCCAGCAGCGTAGATAAGGAGACAGGCGATAACACCATATATTTT. Its protein is CASSVDKETGDNTIYF. The chain has TRBV9 and TRBJ1-3, with a weak D call TRBD1 (6 bases). V lost 0 bases and J 7 bases, leaving 17 bases between the germline ends. CDR1 and CDR2 (germline): SGDLS, YYNGEE. This CDR3 spans 16 amino acids.

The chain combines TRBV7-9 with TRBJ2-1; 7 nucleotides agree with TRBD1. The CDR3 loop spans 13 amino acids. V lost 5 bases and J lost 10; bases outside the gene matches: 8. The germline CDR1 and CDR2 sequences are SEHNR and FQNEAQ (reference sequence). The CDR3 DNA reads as TGTGCCAGCAGCCCACGACAGGGCCGCGAGCAGTTCTTC. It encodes CASSPRQGREQFF.

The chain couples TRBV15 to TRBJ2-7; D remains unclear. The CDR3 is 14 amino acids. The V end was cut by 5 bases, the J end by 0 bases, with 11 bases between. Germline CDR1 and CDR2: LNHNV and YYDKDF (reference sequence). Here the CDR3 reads CATSVDGGSYEQYF. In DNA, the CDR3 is TGTGCCACCAGCGTCGACGGCGGCTCCTACGAGCAGTACTTC.

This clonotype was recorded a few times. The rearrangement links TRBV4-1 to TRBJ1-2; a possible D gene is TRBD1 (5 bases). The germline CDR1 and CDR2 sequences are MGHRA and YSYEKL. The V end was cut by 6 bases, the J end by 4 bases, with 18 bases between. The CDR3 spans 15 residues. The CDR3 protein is CASRYRDGDIYGYTF. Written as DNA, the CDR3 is TGCGCCAGCAGATACCGGGACGGAGACATCTATGGCTACACCTTC.

CDR3 coding DNA: TGTGCCAGCAGCTTAGCCCCGGCAGGAAACTATGGCTACACCTTC. As protein: CASSLAPAGNYGYTF. The rearrangement links TRBV7-9 to TRBJ1-2; D remains unclear. CDR1 is SEHNR and CDR2 is FQNEAQ in the germline V gene (reference sequence). V was clipped by 0 bases and J by 2 bases, with 10 bases between them. The CDR3 contains 15 residues.

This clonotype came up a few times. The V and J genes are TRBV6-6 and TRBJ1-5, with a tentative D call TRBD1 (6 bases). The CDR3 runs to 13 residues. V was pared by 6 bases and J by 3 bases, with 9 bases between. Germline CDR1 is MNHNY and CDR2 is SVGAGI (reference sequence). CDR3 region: CASRRTDNQPQHF. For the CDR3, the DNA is TGTGCCAGCAGGAGGACAGACAATCAGCCCCAGCATTTT.

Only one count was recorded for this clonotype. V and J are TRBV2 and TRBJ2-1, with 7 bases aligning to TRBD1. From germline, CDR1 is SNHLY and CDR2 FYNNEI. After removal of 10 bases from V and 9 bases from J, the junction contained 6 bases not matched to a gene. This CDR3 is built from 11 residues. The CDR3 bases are TGTGCCACCACAGGGGTGGGTGAGCAGTTCTTC. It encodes CATTGVGEQFF.

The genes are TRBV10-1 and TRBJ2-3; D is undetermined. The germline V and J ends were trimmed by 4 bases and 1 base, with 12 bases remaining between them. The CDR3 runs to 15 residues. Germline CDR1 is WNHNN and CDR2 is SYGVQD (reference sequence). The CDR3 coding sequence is TGCGCCAGCAGTGCCGCCGGGCGAGGCACAGATACGCAGTATTTT. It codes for CASSAAGRGTDTQYF.

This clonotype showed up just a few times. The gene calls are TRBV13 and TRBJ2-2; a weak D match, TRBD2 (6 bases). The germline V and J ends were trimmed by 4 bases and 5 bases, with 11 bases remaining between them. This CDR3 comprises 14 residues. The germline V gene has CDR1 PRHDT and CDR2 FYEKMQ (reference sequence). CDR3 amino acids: CASSSPGVTGELFF. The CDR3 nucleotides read TGTGCCAGCAGCTCCCCGGGGGTGACCGGGGAGCTGTTTTTT.

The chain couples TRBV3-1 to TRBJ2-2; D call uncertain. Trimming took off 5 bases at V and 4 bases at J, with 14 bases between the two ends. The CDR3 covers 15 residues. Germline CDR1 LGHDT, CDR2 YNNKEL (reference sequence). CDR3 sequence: CASSFTLDVTGELFF. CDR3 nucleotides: TGTGCCAGCAGCTTCACTCTGGACGTCACCGGGGAGCTGTTTTTT.

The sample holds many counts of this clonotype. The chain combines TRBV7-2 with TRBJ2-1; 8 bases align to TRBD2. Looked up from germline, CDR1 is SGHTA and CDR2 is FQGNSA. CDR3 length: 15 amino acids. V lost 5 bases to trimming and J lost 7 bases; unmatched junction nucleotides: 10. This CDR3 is CASSPLSSGSNEQFF. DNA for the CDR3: TGTGCCAGCAGCCCCCTCTCGAGCGGGAGTAATGAGCAGTTCTTC.

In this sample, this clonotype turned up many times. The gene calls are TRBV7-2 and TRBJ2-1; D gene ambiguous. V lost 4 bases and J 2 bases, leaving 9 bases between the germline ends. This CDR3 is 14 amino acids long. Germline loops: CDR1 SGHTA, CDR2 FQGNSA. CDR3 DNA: TGTGCCAGCAGCTCCCGCGATCCCTACAATGAGCAGTTCTTC. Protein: CASSSRDPYNEQFF.

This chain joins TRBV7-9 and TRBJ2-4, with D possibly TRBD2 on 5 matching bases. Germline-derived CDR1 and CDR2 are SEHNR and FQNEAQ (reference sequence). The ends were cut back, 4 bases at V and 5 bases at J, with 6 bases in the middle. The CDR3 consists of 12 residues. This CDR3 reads CASSSLENIQYF. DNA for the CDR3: TGTGCCAGCAGCTCACTAGAAAACATTCAGTACTTC.

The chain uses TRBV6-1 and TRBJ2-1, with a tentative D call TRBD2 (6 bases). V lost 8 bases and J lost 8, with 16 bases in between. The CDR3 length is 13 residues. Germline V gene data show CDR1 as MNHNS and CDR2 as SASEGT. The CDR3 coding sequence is TGTGCCAGCGGGAGCGGGCAACTATATGAGCAGTTCTTC. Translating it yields CASGSGQLYEQFF.

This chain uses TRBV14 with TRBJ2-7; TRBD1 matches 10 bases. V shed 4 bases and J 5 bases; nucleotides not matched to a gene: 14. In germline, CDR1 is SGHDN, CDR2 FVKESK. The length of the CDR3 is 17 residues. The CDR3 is CASSPLLRDRGTNEQYF. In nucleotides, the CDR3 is TGTGCCAGCAGCCCCCTACTCCGGGACAGGGGTACGAACGAGCAGTACTTC.

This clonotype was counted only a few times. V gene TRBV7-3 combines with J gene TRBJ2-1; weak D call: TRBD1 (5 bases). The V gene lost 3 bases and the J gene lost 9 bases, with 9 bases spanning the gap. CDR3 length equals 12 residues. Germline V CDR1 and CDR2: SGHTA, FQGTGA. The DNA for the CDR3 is TGTGCCAGCAGCTTCCTCACAGGTGAGCAGTTCTTC. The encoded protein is CASSFLTGEQFF.

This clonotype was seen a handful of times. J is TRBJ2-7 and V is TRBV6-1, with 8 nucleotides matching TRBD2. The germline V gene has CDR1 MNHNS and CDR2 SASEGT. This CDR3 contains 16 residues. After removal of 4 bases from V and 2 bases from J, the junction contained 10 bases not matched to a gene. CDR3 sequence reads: CASSAALAGPTYEQYF. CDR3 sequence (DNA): TGTGCCAGCAGTGCGGCTCTAGCGGGTCCGACCTACGAGCAGTACTTC.

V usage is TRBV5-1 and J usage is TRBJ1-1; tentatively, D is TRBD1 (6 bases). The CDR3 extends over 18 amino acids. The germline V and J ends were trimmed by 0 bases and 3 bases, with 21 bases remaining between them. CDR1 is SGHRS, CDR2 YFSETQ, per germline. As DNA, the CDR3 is TGCGCCAGCAGCTTGGGTCTCTCCCGACGGGACACACACACTGAAGCTTTCTTT. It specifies CASSLGLSRRDTHTEAFF. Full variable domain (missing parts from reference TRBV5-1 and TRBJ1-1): KAGVTQTPRYLIKTRGQQVTLSCSPISGHRSVSWYQQTPGQGLQFLFEYFSETQRNKGNFPGRFSGRQFSNSRSEMNVSTLELGDSALYLCASSLGLSRRDTHTEAFFGQGTRLTVV.

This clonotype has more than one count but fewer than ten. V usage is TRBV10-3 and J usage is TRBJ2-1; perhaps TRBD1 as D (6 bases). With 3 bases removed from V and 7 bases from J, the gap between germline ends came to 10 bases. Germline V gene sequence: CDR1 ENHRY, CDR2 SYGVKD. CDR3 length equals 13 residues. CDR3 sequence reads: CAISDPQGNEQFF. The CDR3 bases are TGTGCCATCAGTGACCCACAGGGAAATGAGCAGTTCTTC.

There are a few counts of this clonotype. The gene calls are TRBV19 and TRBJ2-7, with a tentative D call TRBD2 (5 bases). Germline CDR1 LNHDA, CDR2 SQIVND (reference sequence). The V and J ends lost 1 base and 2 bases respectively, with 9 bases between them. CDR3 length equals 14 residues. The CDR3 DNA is TGTGCCAGTAGTATAGGTAGCGCCGCCTACGAGCAGTACTTC. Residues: CASSIGSAAYEQYF.